The entry below describes one TCR beta chain. This CDR3 spans 13 amino acids. Trimming took 3 bases from V and 6 from J, leaving 10 bases between them. The germline V gene has CDR1 SGHRS and CDR2 YFSETQ. Per the original methods: Estimates of nucleated cell counts were drawn from the amplification of reference gene primers. Here immunoSEQ multiplex PCR was the method, and the copy in TCRdb shows in-frame clones only, minus some. Clone size and V and J calls were adopted from that table, with D and trimming inferred from the DNA. This table has about 73,000 clones, around four fifths appearing once. These data come from a study of blood T cell repertoires in COVID-19. Overall study context: Acute and convalescent COVID-19 specimens originated in the United States, Italy and Spain. PBMCs, B-cell-depleted T cells, or T cells were the source of the cDNA or gDNA that made up the material.

The V gene is TRBV5-1, the J gene TRBJ2-1, with a tentative D call TRBD1 (6 bases). The sequence came from a man of 80 years or more with active or convalescent COVID-19. The source material was peripheral blood. In nucleotides, the CDR3 is TGCGCCAGCAGCTCCCAACAGGGCAATGAGCAGTTCTTC. Translating it yields CASSSQQGNEQFF.